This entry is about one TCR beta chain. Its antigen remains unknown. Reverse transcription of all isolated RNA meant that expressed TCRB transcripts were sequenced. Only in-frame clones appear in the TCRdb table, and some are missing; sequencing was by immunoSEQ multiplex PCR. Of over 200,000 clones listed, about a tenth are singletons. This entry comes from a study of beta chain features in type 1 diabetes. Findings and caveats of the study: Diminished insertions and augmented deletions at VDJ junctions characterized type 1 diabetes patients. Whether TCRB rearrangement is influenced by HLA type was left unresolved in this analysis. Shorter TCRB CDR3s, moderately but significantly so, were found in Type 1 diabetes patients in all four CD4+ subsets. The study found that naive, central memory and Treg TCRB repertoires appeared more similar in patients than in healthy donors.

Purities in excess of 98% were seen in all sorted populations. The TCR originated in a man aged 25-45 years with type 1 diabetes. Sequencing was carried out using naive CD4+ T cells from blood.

The CDR3 loop is CASSETSGSSYNEQFF. The CDR3 bases are TGTGCCAGCAGTGAAACTTCGGGGAGCTCCTACAATGAGCAGTTCTTC. V is TRBV25-1 and J is TRBJ2-1, with D possibly being TRBD2 (5 bases). This CDR3 is 16 amino acids long. Germline values: CDR1 MGHDK, CDR2 SYGVNS. Trimming took off 2 bases at V and 0 bases at J, with 11 bases between the two ends.